The entry below describes one T cell receptor beta chain. The germline CDR1 and CDR2 sequences are SNHLY and FYNNEI. The CDR3 contains 13 residues. V was shortened by 4 bases and J by 9 bases, with 10 bases between the two germline ends. Sequencing was performed with immunoSEQ multiplex PCR; in TCRdb, only in-frame clones are kept and a portion is missing. Among about 34,000 clones, approximately 90% were seen once, and the ten largest hold roughly 3.5%. The sample belongs to a study of T cell changes during pregnancy in multiple sclerosis. This sequence joins TRBV2 and TRBJ1-6; D gene uncertain. This receptor was identified in a female donor with multiple sclerosis, enrolled in a pregnancy study. The sample here was CD8+ T cells from peripheral blood mononuclear cells, taken in the third trimester of pregnancy. CDR3 in amino acids: CASSAPGSSPLHF. CDR3 coding DNA: TGTGCCAGCAGTGCTCCCGGGAGTTCACCCCTCCACTTT.